The entry below gives a single TCR beta chain sequence along with its context. This clonotype was seen at least ten times. Its recognized antigen is unknown. The input lacks base qualities; no much larger clone sits a single base away. Deletion took 2 bases off V and 6 bases off J, with a span of 13 bases between the germline ends. There are 15 amino acids in the CDR3, from cysteine to phenylalanine inclusive. The entry retains the CDR3 DNA only, 45 bases that are in frame from base 1. CDR1 MNHNY and CDR2 SVGAGI were looked up in the germline V gene (reference sequence). Receptor amplification or capture employed RACE. Data came from a NextSeq 500. During library preparation, unique molecular identifiers were attached to individual cDNA molecules so that TCRs could be counted quantitatively and reproducibly. Both TCR alpha and TCR beta chains were sequenced from each blood RNA sample. The original pipeline was this. The median number of TCRs per sample was roughly 98,000, ranging from roughly 20,000 to 700,000. The Decombinator software suite was used to annotate V, J and CDR3 in the TCR reads. For PS versus PT1 abundance plots, all samples were subsampled to the same number of TCRs (28,000). Expanded TCRs were defined as absent before sensitization and observed at least eight times at the 2-week time point. TCRdb trimmed the raw reads at Q25, called clones with MiXCR and kept productive beta chains. Entries that share a CDR3 protein sequence are merged under the most common genes and DNA. TCRdb's processing, not the authors' own work, is the source of the V and J calls. The sample table contains about 84,000 distinct CDR3 sequences; only one count was recorded for 10% to 13% of them. The ten largest clones take up 3.7% of the sample.

This entry comes from a study of human T cells and chemical hapten exposure (dated by TCRdb to the early 2020s). About the investigation overall: For sensitization, 2% DPC in acetone was applied to a roughly 2 cm by roughly 2 cm area of upper inner arm skin. Weekly therapeutic DPC doses were additionally applied to the scalp of patients throughout the roughly 23-week study period. Patch testing was done on the upper back using Finn chambers containing 0.01% DPC, and results were scored after 6 days according to International Contact Dermatitis Research Group standards. Alopecia areata with under or over 50% scalp involvement, alopecia totalis and alopecia universalis were represented in the patient cohort, which was mostly female. Libraries were pooled for sequencing, and per-sample TCR yields varied mainly because of small differences in library volumes within the pool. This study followed changes in the peripheral blood TCR repertoire in vivo during primary and secondary sensitization of alopecia patients to the hapten diphenylcyclopropenone (DPC). Blood samples were taken from patients before sensitization (week 0) and then at 2, 6 and about 24 weeks after DPC sensitization. Blood for TCR sequencing was provided by twenty-nine alopecia patients at one to four time points (pre-sensitization, 2, 6 and 24 weeks). Overall study outcomes, separate from this receptor: No change with DPC sensitization was found in the number of TCRs above 1 in 1000 frequency, and no evidence of global repertoire structure alterations was found. Compared with pre-sensitization or healthy control sets, expanded TCRs formed significantly more large CDR3 similarity clusters, which is consistent with antigen-driven responses. Because all patients had alopecia, a presumed autoimmune disease, the immune response of the patients might differ from that of healthy individuals. A positive correlation was found between the number of PT1 expanded TCRs and patch test score, with significance reached at thresholds 8, 16 and 32 but not 4. After repeated subsampling, changes were observed in the strength of the expansion versus patch-test correlation and in the threshold at which the correlation became significant.

The sample's time point label, decoded: patch test 3, about 24 weeks after DPC sensitization. Explained via the paper, the treatment or condition label denotes: therapeutic diphenylcyclopropenone sensitization with weekly scalp DPC. At each patch-test visit, blood was drawn before the patch test was applied. Patients were considered eligible if aged 18 to 70, diagnosed with alopecia and deemed suitable for DPC therapy, and patients were excluded if pregnant. Unfractionated whole blood was collected in Tempus Blood RNA tubes, and total RNA was extracted from that blood. The chain employs TRBV6-6 and TRBJ2-2; the D gene is possibly TRBD1 or TRBD2, each agreeing over 5 bases. The input for sequencing was whole blood, taken in connection with sensitization to the hapten diphenylcyclopropenone (DPC). This receptor was obtained from a woman aged 45-65 years with alopecia areata. Some clones in this sample may be carry-over from other donors' samples. The base sequence is TGTGCCAGCAGTTACGCCGGGACCGCGGCCGGGGAGCTGTTTTTT. Translation gives CASSYAGTAAGELFF.